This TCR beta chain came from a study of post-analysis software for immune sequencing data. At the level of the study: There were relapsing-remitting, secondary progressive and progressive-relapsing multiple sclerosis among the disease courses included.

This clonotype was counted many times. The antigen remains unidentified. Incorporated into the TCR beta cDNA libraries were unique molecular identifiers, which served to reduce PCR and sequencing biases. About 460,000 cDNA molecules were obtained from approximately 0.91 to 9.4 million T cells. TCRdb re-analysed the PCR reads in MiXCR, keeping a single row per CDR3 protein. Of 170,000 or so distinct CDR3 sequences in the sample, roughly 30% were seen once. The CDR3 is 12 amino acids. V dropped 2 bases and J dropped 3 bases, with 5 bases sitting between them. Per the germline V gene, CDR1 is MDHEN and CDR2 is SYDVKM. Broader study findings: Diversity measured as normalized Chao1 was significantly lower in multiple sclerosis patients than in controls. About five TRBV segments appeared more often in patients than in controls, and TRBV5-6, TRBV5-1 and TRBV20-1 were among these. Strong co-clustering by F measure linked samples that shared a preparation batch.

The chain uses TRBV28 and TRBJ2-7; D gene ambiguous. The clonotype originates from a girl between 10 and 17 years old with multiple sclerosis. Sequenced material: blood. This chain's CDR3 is CASSLKGYEQYF. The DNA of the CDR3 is TGTGCCAGCAGTTTAAAAGGCTACGAGCAGTACTTC.